Listed here are 3 T cell receptor beta chains from one sample, sequenced in a study of cytomegalovirus exposure and HLA in healthy donors. Primers: 60 Vbeta forward and 13 Jbeta reverse. Profiling relied on immunoSEQ multiplex PCR, and the TCRdb table lists in-frame clones only, not all of them. Counted here are 200,000 to 250,000 clones, over 60% occurring once; the ten biggest clones make up around a sixth. Material for sequencing was PBMCs. Receptors were obtained from a man aged 35-49 years in good health and CMV-seronegative.

V gene TRBV9 combines with J gene TRBJ2-2, with 9 positions matching TRBD2. CDR3 length: 16 residues. From germline, CDR1 is SGDLS and CDR2 YYNGEE. The junction had 4 bases not matched to a gene; V was cut back by 1 base and J by 3 bases. Written as DNA, the CDR3 is TGTGCCAGCAGCGTAACCCTAGCGGGGCACACCGGGGAGCTGTTTTTT. It yields the protein CASSVTLAGHTGELFF.

The rearrangement links TRBV10-3 to TRBJ1-2; tentative D call: TRBD1 (5 bases). CDR3 length: 14 amino acids. Trimming took off 0 bases at V and 7 bases at J, with 12 bases between the two ends. CDR1 ENHRY and CDR2 SYGVKD come from the germline V gene. The CDR3 sequence: CAISESAGVGGYTF. The CDR3 bases are TGTGCCATCAGTGAGTCAGCGGGGGTTGGTGGCTACACCTTC.

This clone was seen a handful of times. The chain uses TRBV9 and TRBJ2-2, with 10 bases aligning to TRBD2. The germline V gene encodes CDR1 SGDLS and CDR2 YYNGEE. The CDR3 is 15 residues long. Trimming cost V 4 bases and J 4 bases; bases outside gene matches: 4. This chain's CDR3 is CASSFSGGITGELFF. The CDR3 coding sequence is TGTGCCAGCAGCTTTAGCGGGGGGATCACCGGGGAGCTGTTTTTT.